Following are 32 T cell receptor beta chains from one sample sequenced in a study of radiation and T cells in renal cell carcinoma. Libraries were prepared by immunoSEQ multiplex PCR; TCRdb keeps only in-frame clonotypes and omits some of them. The repertoire holds around 140,000 clones, with 86% as singletons. Time point here: blood 4 weeks post-SBRT, at nephrectomy. Stated treatment: 15 Gy SBRT to primary tumor, nephrectomy 4 weeks later. Sequenced material: blood, taken from a patient whose treatment included radiotherapy and nephrectomy. Receptors originate from a woman aged 50 to 65 with renal cell carcinoma.

The rearrangement joins TRBV19 to TRBJ2-3; 8 nucleotides match TRBD1. V was clipped by 5 bases and J by 3 bases; unmatched bases: 7. The germline V gene encodes CDR1 LNHDA and CDR2 SQIVND (reference sequence). This CDR3 comprises 15 residues. CDR3 region: CASSLTGVATDTQYF. The CDR3 coding sequence is TGTGCCAGTAGTCTGACAGGGGTCGCGACAGATACGCAGTATTTT. The full variable domain, in which reference TRBV19 and TRBJ2-3 provide the parts outside the CDR3, is DGGITQSPKYLFRKEGQNVTLSCEQNLNHDAMYWYRQDPGQGLRLIYYSQIVNDFQKGDIAEGYSVSREKKESFPLTVTSAQKNPTAFYLCASSLTGVATDTQYFGPGTRLTVL.

The rearrangement joins TRBV6-6 to TRBJ2-7; maybe TRBD2 (5 bases). CDR3 length: 13 residues. V was clipped by 6 bases and J by 0 bases, with 9 bases between them. Per germline, CDR1 MNHNY and CDR2 SVGAGI (reference sequence). Here the CDR3 DNA reads TGTGCCAGCAGCCAACGGGACTCCTACGAGCAGTACTTC. Protein product: CASSQRDSYEQYF.

This chain connects TRBV6-5 to TRBJ1-4; D unclear. The V gene lost 6 bases and the J gene lost 8 bases, with 13 bases spanning the gap. The CDR3 runs 13 residues. The germline CDR1 and CDR2 sequences are MNHEY and SVGAGI. CDR3 protein: CASSTERGEKLFF. CDR3 in DNA: TGTGCCAGCAGCACCGAACGGGGAGAAAAACTGTTTTTT.

V gene TRBV7-2 combines with J gene TRBJ2-5; weak D call: TRBD2 (5 bases). From germline, CDR1 is SGHTA and CDR2 FQGNSA. This CDR3 has 15 residues. The V and J ends lost 5 bases and 5 bases respectively, with 18 bases between them. CDR3 coding DNA: TGTGCCAGCAGCCGAGCCCGGGGTAGTCGGGAGACCCAGTACTTC. Translating it yields CASSRARGSRETQYF.

This clone was counted only a few times. This CDR3 is CASSVDQDSDRSNEKLFF. CDR3 coding DNA: TGTGCCAGCAGCGTAGATCAAGATTCGGACAGGTCTAATGAAAAACTGTTTTTT. The genes are TRBV9 and TRBJ1-4; 7 bases are a match to TRBD1. Trimming took 0 bases from V and 3 from J; bases not matched to a gene: 11. CDR1 and CDR2 from the germline V gene are SGDLS and YYNGEE. The CDR3 runs 18 residues. Full variable domain (outside the CDR3, taken from reference TRBV9 and TRBJ1-4): DSGVTQTPKHLITATGQRVTLRCSPRSGDLSVYWYQQSLDQGLQFLIQYYNGEERAKGNILERFSAQQFPDLHSELNLSSLELGDSALYFCASSVDQDSDRSNEKLFFGSGTQLSVL.

The chain is built from TRBV7-2 and TRBJ2-7, with D possibly matching TRBD1 (6 bases). V dropped 5 bases and J dropped 2 bases, with 13 bases sitting between them. Germline-derived CDR1 and CDR2 are SGHTA and FQGNSA. The CDR3 is 14 amino acids. DNA for the CDR3: TGTGCCAGCAGCACCCGCACAGGGCCCTACGAGCAGTACTTC. It specifies CASSTRTGPYEQYF.

This chain connects TRBV6-1 to TRBJ2-1; tentative D call: TRBD2 (5 bases). This CDR3 comprises 15 residues. Trimming cost V 5 bases and J 0 bases, with 11 bases left between them. The germline V gene encodes CDR1 MNHNS and CDR2 SASEGT. DNA for the CDR3: TGTGCCAGCAGTTCTAGCACGAGCTCCTACAATGAGCAGTTCTTC. Protein product: CASSSSTSSYNEQFF.

The chain couples TRBV6-5 to TRBJ2-2; D gene uncertain. With 3 bases removed from V and 1 base from J, the gap between germline ends came to 6 bases. The CDR3 runs 14 residues. The germline V gene has CDR1 MNHEY and CDR2 SVGAGI. This CDR3 is CASSYYQNTGELFF. Written as DNA, the CDR3 is TGTGCCAGCAGTTATTACCAGAACACCGGGGAGCTGTTTTTT.

This sequence joins TRBV6-5 and TRBJ2-7, with TRBD1 as a possible D gene (6 bases). V was pared by 5 bases and J by 4 bases, with 18 bases between. The CDR3 is 15 amino acids. Germline V gene sequence: CDR1 MNHEY, CDR2 SVGAGI. The CDR3 region is CASSPRAGALYEQYF. CDR3 bases: TGTGCCAGCAGTCCCCGGGCAGGGGCGTTGTACGAGCAGTACTTC.

This clone was observed once. The rearrangement links TRBV28 to TRBJ1-1; a weak D match, TRBD1 (6 bases). Per germline, CDR1 MDHEN and CDR2 SYDVKM. The germline V and J ends were trimmed by 0 bases and 4 bases, with 15 bases remaining between them. The CDR3 is 16 amino acids. This CDR3 reads CASSLWGTGRSTEAFF. The CDR3 coding sequence is TGTGCCAGCAGTTTATGGGGCACAGGGAGGAGCACTGAAGCTTTCTTT.

This chain connects TRBV5-4 to TRBJ1-1; D possibly corresponds to TRBD1 (5 bases). The CDR3 is 15 residues long. Germline CDR1 reads SGHNT; CDR2 reads YYREEE (reference sequence). Trimming removed 2 bases from V and 3 bases from J, with 14 bases in between. This chain's CDR3 is CASSLYRFSDTEAFF. The CDR3 DNA reads as TGTGCCAGCAGCTTATACAGGTTTTCAGACACTGAAGCTTTCTTT.

The DNA of the CDR3 is TGTGCCAGCAGCTTTGAAGGCAATGAGCAGTTCTTC. This codes for CASSFEGNEQFF. The V and J genes are TRBV5-6 and TRBJ2-1; D gene uncertain. V dropped 2 bases and J dropped 6 bases, with 6 bases sitting between them. The CDR3 spans 12 residues. Germline CDR1 reads SGHDT; CDR2 reads YYEEEE.

V and J are TRBV7-8 and TRBJ2-5; no reliable D call. Germline V gives CDR1 SGHVS, CDR2 FQNEAQ. The length of the CDR3 is 15 residues. V gave up 6 bases and J gave up 5 bases, with 19 bases separating them. For the CDR3, the DNA is TGTGCCAGCAGGACAAGTAAGCTCAGTGGGGAGACCCAGTACTTC. Protein sequence: CASRTSKLSGETQYF.

The chain is built from TRBV28 and TRBJ1-2; D ambiguous. This CDR3 comprises 15 residues. Germline values: CDR1 MDHEN, CDR2 SYDVKM. The germline V and J ends were trimmed by 4 bases and 4 bases, with 16 bases remaining between them. The CDR3 reads CASSWTRRATYGYTF. CDR3 DNA: TGTGCCAGCAGTTGGACCCGACGGGCCACCTATGGCTACACCTTC.

The rearrangement uses TRBV15 and TRBJ1-2; D not resolved. V was shortened by 3 bases and J by 0 bases, with 14 bases between the two germline ends. The CDR3 sequence is 16 residues long. Germline-derived CDR1 and CDR2 are LNHNV and YYDKDF (reference sequence). CDR3 protein: CATSSPQSIANYGYTF. CDR3 in DNA: TGTGCCACCAGCAGCCCACAGTCGATAGCTAACTATGGCTACACCTTC.

The rearrangement joins TRBV11-2 to TRBJ1-2; D not resolved. Trimming left V 9 bases short and J 0 bases short, with 11 bases between. Germline V gene lookup returns CDR1 SGHAT and CDR2 FQNNGV. The CDR3 length is 13 residues. This chain's CDR3 is CASCPAPNYGYTF. CDR3 sequence (DNA): TGTGCCAGTTGCCCCGCCCCTAACTATGGCTACACCTTC.

The chain uses TRBV27 and TRBJ1-1; maybe TRBD1 (6 bases). The germline gives CDR1 MNHEY, CDR2 SMNVEV (reference sequence). V lost 5 bases to trimming and J lost 1 base, with 8 bases between them. This CDR3 has 13 residues. This CDR3 reads CASSTQGNTEAFF. In DNA, the CDR3 is TGTGCCAGCAGTACACAGGGGAACACTGAAGCTTTCTTT.

The chain combines TRBV7-2 with TRBJ2-7, with D perhaps given as TRBD1 or TRBD2 (5 bases each). CDR1 is SGHTA, CDR2 FQGNSA, per germline. V was trimmed by 5 bases and J by 12 bases, leaving 14 bases between them. This CDR3 region has 11 residues. Here the CDR3 reads CASSPGTRWYF. The CDR3 DNA is TGTGCCAGCAGCCCGGGGACCCGTTGGTACTTC.

The J gene is TRBJ2-1, the V gene TRBV6-5; possibly TRBD2 for D (6 bases). This CDR3 has 15 amino acids. The germline V and J ends were trimmed by 6 bases and 0 bases, with 12 bases remaining between them. The germline CDR1 and CDR2 sequences are MNHEY and SVGAGI. CDR3 nucleotides: TGTGCCAGCAGCCGGGACTTAAGCTCCTACAATGAGCAGTTCTTC. Its protein is CASSRDLSSYNEQFF.

The chain is built from TRBV27 and TRBJ2-7; 8 bases are shared with TRBD1. The CDR3 totals 16 residues. Trimming cost V 4 bases and J 0 bases; bases outside gene matches: 8. Germline V CDR1 and CDR2: MNHEY, SMNVEV (reference sequence). This chain's CDR3 is CASSSPGTGSSYEQYF. DNA for the CDR3: TGTGCCAGCAGTTCTCCCGGGACAGGAAGCTCCTACGAGCAGTACTTC.

The V call is TRBV11-2, the J call TRBJ1-4, with a possible D match to TRBD1 (5 bases). Germline loops: CDR1 SGHAT, CDR2 FQNNGV. Trimming took 1 base from V and 6 from J, leaving 12 bases between them. The CDR3 runs 15 residues. CDR3 nucleotides: TGTGCCAGCAGCTTAGTGGGCAGAGGGGATGAAAAACTGTTTTTT. Translating gives CASSLVGRGDEKLFF.

The genes are TRBV9 and TRBJ2-1; 7 positions agree with TRBD2. The V gene end was trimmed by 0 bases and the J gene end by 6 bases; junction bases not matched to a gene: 6. CDR1 is SGDLS and CDR2 is YYNGEE in the germline V gene. The CDR3 loop spans 15 amino acids. CDR3 nucleotide sequence: TGTGCCAGCAGCGTAGATGGGGCTAGCGGCAATGAGCAGTTCTTC. Translated, it gives CASSVDGASGNEQFF.

DNA for the CDR3: TGTGCCAGCAGCCAAGATGAGCGGGGCACAGATACGCAGTATTTT. Protein sequence: CASSQDERGTDTQYF. V usage is TRBV4-2 and J usage is TRBJ2-3; the D gene is possibly TRBD2 (6 bases). Germline loops: CDR1 LGHNA, CDR2 YNFKEQ. V dropped 0 bases and J dropped 1 base, with 8 bases sitting between them. The CDR3 has 15 residues.

The CDR3 nucleotides are TGTGCCAGCAGCTTCCGGGCCGGAGGGTACTACGAGCAGTACTTC. Translating gives CASSFRAGGYYEQYF. The rearrangement joins TRBV11-1 to TRBJ2-7; D perhaps matches TRBD2 (6 bases). V was trimmed by 3 bases and J by 3 bases, leaving 15 bases between them. Germline loops: CDR1 SGHAT, CDR2 FQDESV (reference sequence). The CDR3 covers 15 residues.

The chain combines TRBV5-4 with TRBJ1-2, with unresolved D. The ends were cut back, 0 bases at V and 5 bases at J, with 17 bases in the middle. This CDR3 is built from 16 residues. The germline gives CDR1 SGHNT, CDR2 YYREEE (reference sequence). The CDR3 DNA sequence: TGTGCCAGCAGCTTGGGTTTGATGGAGCTAGGGTATGGCTACACCTTC. Its translation is CASSLGLMELGYGYTF.

This clone has a handful of counts. The chain joins TRBV19 to TRBJ2-1, with D maybe TRBD2 (6 bases). The CDR3 length is 13 residues. V gave up 5 bases and J gave up 5 bases, with 10 bases separating them. Germline V gene sequence: CDR1 LNHDA, CDR2 SQIVND (reference sequence). CDR3 nucleotides: TGTGCCAGTAGTGGGGACTTAAACAATGAGCAGTTCTTC. This gives the protein CASSGDLNNEQFF.

The chain carries TRBV9 and TRBJ2-1; 13 nucleotides line up with TRBD2. CDR3 length: 17 residues. The germline gives CDR1 SGDLS, CDR2 YYNGEE. The J segment lost 9 bases and the V segment lost 3 bases, leaving 12 bases of the junction unmatched. The CDR3 region has the DNA TGTGCCAGCAGCGCCCGATTAACTAGCGGGAGGGCCTTTGAGCAGTTCTTC. It codes for CASSARLTSGRAFEQFF.

The chain joins TRBV21-1 to TRBJ2-5; the table's D call, TRBD2, has no DNA check behind it. TRBV21-1 is labeled a pseudogene. There are 15 residues in the CDR3. The CDR3 region has the DNA TGTGCCAGCACCCCCATGGGAGCGGGGAGTGAGACCCAGTACTTC. Amino acids: CASTPMGAGSETQYF.

The gene calls are TRBV5-4 and TRBJ2-5, with D unresolved. CDR3 length equals 13 residues. The V gene lost 3 bases and the J gene lost 3 bases, with 9 bases spanning the gap. Germline values: CDR1 SGHNT, CDR2 YYREEE (reference sequence). CDR3 residues: CASSWTGEETQYF. The CDR3 coding sequence is TGTGCCAGCAGCTGGACCGGAGAAGAGACCCAGTACTTC.

The rearrangement joins TRBV4-2 to TRBJ1-2; D is perhaps TRBD1 (6 bases). The CDR3 is made up of 16 amino acids. Germline V lookup: CDR1 LGHNA, CDR2 YNFKEQ. V shed 0 bases and J shed 4 bases, with 15 bases lying between them. The CDR3 sequence is CASSQDEQGDLYGYTF. The CDR3 coding sequence is TGTGCCAGCAGCCAAGATGAACAGGGCGACCTCTATGGCTACACCTTC.

The count of this clone is one. The V call is TRBV18, the J call TRBJ1-6; TRBD1 matches at 7 bases. V lost 5 bases and J lost 7; bases outside the gene matches: 5. The CDR3 spans 14 residues. In germline, CDR1 is KGHSH, CDR2 LQKENI. CDR3 DNA: TGTGCCAGCTCATCGACAGGGCCCAATTCACCCCTCCACTTT. It codes for CASSSTGPNSPLHF.

This chain links TRBV5-1 with TRBJ2-3; D uncertain. This CDR3 has 16 amino acids. The V gene lost 0 bases and the J gene lost 2 bases, with 13 bases spanning the gap. Germline CDR1 reads SGHRS; CDR2 reads YFSETQ. The CDR3 DNA reads as TGCGCCAGCAGCTTGGTCGGCCGACATAACACAGATACGCAGTATTTT. It encodes CASSLVGRHNTDTQYF.